This T cell receptor beta chain was retrieved from a study of T cells in localized non-small cell lung cancer. Only in-frame clones appear in the TCRdb table, and some are missing; sequencing was by immunoSEQ multiplex PCR. This sample yields about 52,000 clones, of which 86% are seen a single time; roughly 18% belongs to the top ten. Losses at the gene ends were 1 base for V and 1 base for J; bases not matched to a gene: 5. Germline CDR1 and CDR2: LGHNA and YNFKEQ. CDR3 length equals 16 residues. The source was peripheral blood, collected before any cancer treatment. The receptor's source is a male donor at least 60 years old with stage III squamous cell lung carcinoma. This chain links TRBV4-2 with TRBJ2-3; 7 nucleotides align to TRBD2. The CDR3 region has the DNA TGTGCCAGCAGCCAAGTTCAAGCGGGACGCACAGATACGCAGTATTTT. It yields the protein CASSQVQAGRTDTQYF.